Listed below are T cell receptor beta chains from one sample, sequenced in a study of CD8 T cells in Susac syndrome. TCRdb reanalysed the immunoSEQ multiplex PCR reads using MiXCR and keeps one entry per CDR3 protein. Among 120,000 to 150,000 distinct CDR3 sequences listed, more than 90% were seen once. Sequenced sample: CD4+ T cells from PBMCs. Receptor source: a human donor with Susac syndrome. CDR3s include the opening cysteine and the closing phenylalanine or tryptophan. A D gene is named only where the DNA matches it firmly. Size tells how often a clone was seen (once, few, many) or the class of an expanded clone, and some rows leave it out.

J gene: TRBJ1-5; D gene: .; CDR3 length: 15; V gene: TRBV4-2; clone size: .; CDR3 protein: CASSPWTGSNQPQHF; CDR3 DNA: TGTGCCAGCAGCCCCTGGACTGGGAGCAATCAGCCCCAGCATTTT
J gene: TRBJ1-6; D gene: .; CDR3 length: 14; V gene: TRBV3-1; clone size: .; CDR3 protein: CASSRGASNSPLHF; CDR3 DNA: TGTGCCAGCAGCCGGGGTGCCTCCAATTCACCCCTCCACTTT
J gene: TRBJ1-4; D gene: .; CDR3 length: 14; V gene: TRBV3-1; clone size: .; CDR3 protein: CASSAPRGEEKLFF; CDR3 DNA: TGTGCCAGCAGTGCCCCCAGGGGAGAAGAAAAACTGTTTTTT
J gene: TRBJ2-7; D gene: TRBD2; CDR3 length: 14; V gene: TRBV18; clone size: once; CDR3 protein: CASSPPAGGDEQYF; CDR3 DNA: TGTGCCAGCTCACCACCTGCGGGAGGTGACGAGCAGTACTTC
J gene: TRBJ2-7; D gene: .; CDR3 length: 13; V gene: TRBV7-2; clone size: .; CDR3 protein: CASSPTVPYEQYF; CDR3 DNA: TGTGCCAGCAGCCCGACTGTACCCTACGAGCAGTACTTC
J gene: TRBJ2-1; D gene: TRBD1; CDR3 length: 14; V gene: TRBV5-1; clone size: .; CDR3 protein: CASRKQGASDEQFF; CDR3 DNA: TGCGCCAGCCGTAAACAGGGGGCTTCGGATGAGCAGTTCTTC
J gene: TRBJ2-2; D gene: .; CDR3 length: 12; V gene: TRBV29-1; clone size: .; CDR3 protein: CSGNRNTGELFF; CDR3 DNA: TGCAGCGGCAATAGGAACACCGGGGAGCTGTTTTTT
J gene: TRBJ1-1; D gene: .; CDR3 length: 11; V gene: TRBV29-1; clone size: .; CDR3 protein: CSVAREAEAFF; CDR3 DNA: TGCAGCGTTGCGAGGGAAGCTGAAGCTTTCTTT
J gene: TRBJ2-3; D gene: .; CDR3 length: 14; V gene: TRBV7-8; clone size: .; CDR3 protein: CASSPPGSSATQYF; CDR3 DNA: TGTGCCAGCAGCCCCCCGGGTAGTAGCGCTACGCAGTATTTT
J gene: TRBJ1-6; D gene: .; CDR3 length: 12; V gene: TRBV10-1; clone size: .; CDR3 protein: CASSQGISPLHF; CDR3 DNA: TGCGCCAGCAGCCAGGGAATCTCACCCCTCCACTTT
J gene: TRBJ1-5; D gene: .; CDR3 length: 13; V gene: TRBV7-2; clone size: .; CDR3 protein: CATGGSRNQPQHF; CDR3 DNA: TGTGCCACGGGAGGGAGTCGCAATCAGCCCCAGCATTTT